This T cell receptor (beta chain) was found in a study of read filtering for tumor transcriptome and immune sequencing. At the level of the study: R-ISS stage counts were roughly 8 for I, about 17 for II, six or seven for III.

This library used about 360 ng RNA and molecular barcoded adaptors spanning alpha/delta and beta/gamma chains. From the reads, TCRdb called clonotypes with MiXCR, one entry per CDR3 protein. The sample lists 35,000 to 50,000 distinct CDR3 sequences, roughly 10% seen once, with about 35% in the top ten. The CDR3 loop spans 14 amino acids. J gave up 5 bases and V 4 bases, and 6 bases lay outside the gene matches. At the time of active disease, bone marrow was collected from every patient. This clonotype has ten or more counts. The antigen is unknown. The study, taken as a whole, reports: IR-seq and RNA-seq agreed better without single-read clonotypes. Single-read clonotypes: about 81.9% of IR-seq clonotypes (around 3.5% of reads), more than 70% of RNA-seq clonotypes (less than 50% of reads).

The sample consisted of a population of CD138-negative cells sorted from bone marrow. This TCR came from a donor at least 40 years old with multiple myeloma. V and J are TRBV12-3 or TRBV12-4 and TRBJ1-2; 8 nucleotides align to TRBD1. CDR3 coding DNA: TGTGCCAGCAGTTGGACAGGGACTGGATATGGCTACACCTTC. Encoded protein: CASSWTGTGYGYTF.